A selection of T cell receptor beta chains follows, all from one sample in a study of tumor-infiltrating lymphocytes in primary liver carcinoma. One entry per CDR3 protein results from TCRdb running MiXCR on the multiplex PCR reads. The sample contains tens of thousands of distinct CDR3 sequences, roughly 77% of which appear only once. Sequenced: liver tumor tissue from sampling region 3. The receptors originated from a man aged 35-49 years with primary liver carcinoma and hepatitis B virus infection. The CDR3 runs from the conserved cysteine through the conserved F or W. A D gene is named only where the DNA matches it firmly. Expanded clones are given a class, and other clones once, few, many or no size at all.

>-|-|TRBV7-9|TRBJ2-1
TGTGCCATTAGCTACCGGGACAACTCCTACAATGAGCAGTTCTTC
CAISYRDNSYNEQFF
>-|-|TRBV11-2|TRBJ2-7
TGTGCCAGCACCCCCTTGGATGCGGCCAACTACGAGCAGTACTTC
CASTPLDAANYEQYF
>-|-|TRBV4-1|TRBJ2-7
TGCGCCAGCAGCCTACTGAGTACGGGAGTCGGCTACGAGCAGTACTTC
CASSLLSTGVGYEQYF
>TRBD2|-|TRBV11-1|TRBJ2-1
TGTGCAAGCAGCCTGGGACTAGCGGGAGAAGCTGTCAATGAGCAGTTCTTC
CASSLGLAGEAVNEQFF
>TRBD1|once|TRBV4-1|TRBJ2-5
TGCTCCAGCAGCCAAGATTCAGGGGGCCAAGATACCCAGTACTTC
CSSSQDSGGQDTQYF
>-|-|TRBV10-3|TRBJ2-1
TGTGCCATCACGGCCGGGGAAATCAGTGAGCAGCTCTTC
CAITAGEISEQLF
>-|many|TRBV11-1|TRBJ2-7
TGTGCCAGCAGCTTTTCTGCCGGGACAAAGTACGAGCAGTACTTC
CASSFSAGTKYEQYF
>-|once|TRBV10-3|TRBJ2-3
TGTGCCATCAGTGAGCCGCTGGGTACGGCTAGCATGAGCACAGATACGCAGTATTTT
CAISEPLGTASMSTDTQYF
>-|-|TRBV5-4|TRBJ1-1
TGCGCCAGCAGCCAGGAGAACACTGAAGCTTGCTTT
CASSQENTEACF
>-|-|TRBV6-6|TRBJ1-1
TGTGCCAGCGGTCGGGAGACTCTGAACACGGAAGCTTTCTTT
CASGRETLNTEAFF
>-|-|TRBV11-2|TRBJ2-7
TGTGCCAGCAGCTTAACTGGCACTGCCTACGAACACTACTTC
CASSLTGTAYEHYF
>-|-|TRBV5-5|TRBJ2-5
TGTGCCAGCAGCTCGGGGCTAACAAGATGGTACCAAGAGACCCAGTACTTC
CASSSGLTRWYQETQYF
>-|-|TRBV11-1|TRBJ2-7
TGCGCCAGCAGCTCAAGATCGCCCTATGAGCAGTACTTC
CASSSRSPYEQYF
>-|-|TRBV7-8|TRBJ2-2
TGTGCCAGCAGCTTAATAAGGGTGGCGAACATCGGGGAGCTGTTTTTT
CASSLIRVANIGELFF
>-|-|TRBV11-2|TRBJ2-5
TGTGCCAGTAGCTTAGGTTTAGCCCAAGAGACCCAGTACTTC
CASSLGLAQETQYF
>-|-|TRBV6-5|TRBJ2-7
TGTGCCAGCAGCTACGACCTGGGACCCTACGAGCAGTACTTC
CASSYDLGPYEQYF
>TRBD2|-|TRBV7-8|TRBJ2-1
TGTCTCAGCAGCCCCGGGAGGTCGAAAGGGAAGAATAATGAGCAGTTCTTC
CLSSPGRSKGKNNEQFF
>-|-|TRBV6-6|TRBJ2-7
TGTGCCAGCAGTTACAGCACGCCTAGCGTGAGCAACGAGCAGTACTTT
CASSYSTPSVSNEQYF
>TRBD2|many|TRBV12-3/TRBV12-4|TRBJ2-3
TGTGCCAGCAGCCGACTAGCGGGAGGCACAGATACGCAGTATTTT
CASSRLAGGTDTQYF
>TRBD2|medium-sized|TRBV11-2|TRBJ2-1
TGTGCCAGCAGCTTATCGGCTGGGGGGGGGGTCAATGAGCAGTTCTTC
CASSLSAGGGVNEQFF
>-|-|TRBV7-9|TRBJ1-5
TGTGGCAACAGCCCTAGCAATCAGCCCCAGCATTTT
CGNSPSNQPQHF
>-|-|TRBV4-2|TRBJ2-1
TGTGCCAGCAGCATCGGGCTTTGGGGCCCCTGGGATGAGCGGTTCTTC
CASSIGLWGPWDERFF
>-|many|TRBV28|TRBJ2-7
TGTGCCTCCGCCCCGGGGGCCTACGAGCAGTACTTC
CASAPGAYEQYF
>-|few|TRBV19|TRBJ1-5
TGTGCCAGTAGTCAAGGTTGGGCGGACCCTAGCAATCAGCCCCAGCATTTT
CASSQGWADPSNQPQHF
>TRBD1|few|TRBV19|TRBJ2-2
TGTGCCAGTAGTGCGACGGACAGGGTGTTCGCCACCGGGGAGCTGTTTTTT
CASSATDRVFATGELFF
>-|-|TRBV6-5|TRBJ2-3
TGTGCCAGCAGTTACAGCATAGCGGCAGAGGTGGATACGCAGTATTTT
CASSYSIAAEVDTQYF
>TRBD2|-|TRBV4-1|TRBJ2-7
TGCGCCAGCAGCCAAGAGGGACTAGCAAATTACGAGCAGTACTTC
CASSQEGLANYEQYF
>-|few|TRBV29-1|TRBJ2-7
-
CSVGTGSRQCF
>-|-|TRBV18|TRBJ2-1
TGTGCCAACTCCCCTTTTGAATCCTACAATGAGCAGTTCTTC
CANSPFESYNEQFF
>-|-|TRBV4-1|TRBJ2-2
TGCGCCAGCAGCCCGGGGACATACACCGGGGAGCTGCTTTTT
CASSPGTYTGELLF
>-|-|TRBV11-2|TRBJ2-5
TGTGCCAGTAGCCTGACCTGGACAGCTCAAGAGGCCCAATACTTC
CASSLTWTAQEAQYF
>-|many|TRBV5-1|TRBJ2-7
TGCGCCAGCAGCTCGTCAGAGGAGCAGTACTTC
CASSSSEEQYF
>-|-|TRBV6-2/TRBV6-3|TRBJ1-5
TGTGCCAGCAGTACGGGACAGCCCCAGCATTTT
CASSTGQPQHF
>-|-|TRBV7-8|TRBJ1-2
TGTGCCAGCAGCTCACAGGGCAGTGAGAACTATGGCCACACCTTC
CASSSQGSENYGHTF
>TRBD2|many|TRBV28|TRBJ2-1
TGTGCCAGCAGTTTATCGGGGACTAGGTCCGAGCAGTTCTTC
CASSLSGTRSEQFF
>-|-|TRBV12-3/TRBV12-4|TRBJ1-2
TGTACCAGCAGTTTAAGGTACAGGCCCTTCTATTGCTACACCTTC
CTSSLRYRPFYCYTF
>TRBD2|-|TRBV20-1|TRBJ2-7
TGCAGTGCTAGCCAAGCGGGATACCCCTACGAGCAGTACTTC
CSASQAGYPYEQYF
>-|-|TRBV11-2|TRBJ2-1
TGTGCTAGCAGCTTGGATATCGGGCTAGCCCTGGGTGAGCAGTTCTTC
CASSLDIGLALGEQFF